This T cell receptor beta chain was identified in a study of T-cell memory formation after mild COVID-19. In TCRdb, the 5' RACE reads were re-called with MiXCR into one record per CDR3 protein. The table shows fewer than 700,000 distinct CDR3 sequences, with 20% to 25% occurring only once. The CDR3 extends over 14 amino acids. Germline loops: CDR1 LGHNA, CDR2 YSLEER. J lost 7 bases, V lost 1 base, and 2 bases had no gene match. A few counts support this clonotype. This sequence originates from an adult woman who had mild COVID-19 (a few samples of this study predate the infection). Cell type and time point are not known. V is TRBV4-3 and J is TRBJ2-7; TRBD2 matches at 12 bases. The sample consisted of PBMCs or a T cell subset sorted from them (not recorded which). The CDR3 DNA is TGCGCCAGCAGCCAAGTAACTAGCGGGGGGGAGCAGTACTTC. This gives the protein CASSQVTSGGEQYF.